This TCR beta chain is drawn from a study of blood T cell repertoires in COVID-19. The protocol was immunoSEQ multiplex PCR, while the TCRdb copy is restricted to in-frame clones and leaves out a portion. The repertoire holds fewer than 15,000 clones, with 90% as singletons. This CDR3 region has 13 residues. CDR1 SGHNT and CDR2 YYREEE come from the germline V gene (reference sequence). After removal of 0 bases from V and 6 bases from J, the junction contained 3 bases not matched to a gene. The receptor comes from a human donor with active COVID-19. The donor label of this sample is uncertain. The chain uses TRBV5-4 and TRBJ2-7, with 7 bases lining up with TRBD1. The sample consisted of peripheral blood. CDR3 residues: CASSLAQGIEQYF. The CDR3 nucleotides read TGTGCCAGCAGCTTGGCACAGGGGATCGAGCAGTACTTC.